This TCR beta chain emerged from a study of blood T cell repertoires in COVID-19. Study-wide background: The origin of the acute and convalescent COVID-19 samples was the United States, Italy and Spain.

Study processing details: Quantification of nucleated cells was approximated via reference gene primer amplification. The table came from immunoSEQ multiplex PCR; TCRdb's copy has only in-frame clones and leaves some out. The V and J calls and clone size are taken from that table; D and trimming were inferred from the DNA. The sample yields around 130,000 clones, 88% seen once. Sequenced material: peripheral blood. The sequence was collected from a human donor with COVID-19, enrolled during active disease. The donor label of this sample is uncertain.

The CDR3 loop reads CASSLTGTYTQYF. In nucleotides, the CDR3 is TGTGCCAGCAGTTTGACTGGGACATATACGCAGTATTTT. The rearrangement joins TRBV12-3 or TRBV12-4 to TRBJ2-3, with D possibly TRBD1 on 6 matching bases. The CDR3 contains 13 residues. With 3 bases removed from V and 7 bases from J, the gap between germline ends came to 11 bases.